Sequencing of this T cell receptor (beta chain) was carried out in a study of blood T cell repertoires in COVID-19. The protocol was immunoSEQ multiplex PCR, while the TCRdb copy is restricted to in-frame clones and leaves out a portion. The data hold roughly 190,000 clones, with 75% to 85% observed a single time. From germline, CDR1 is LGHDT and CDR2 YNNKEL (reference sequence). The J segment lost 4 bases and the V segment lost 0 bases, leaving 6 bases of the junction unmatched. CDR3 size: 16 residues. This TCR derives from a man between 60 and 75 years old with acute or convalescent COVID-19. The gene calls are TRBV3-1 (or the pseudogene TRBV3-2) and TRBJ1-2; 9 bases fit TRBD1. The sample taken for sequencing was peripheral blood. In DNA, the CDR3 is TGTGCCAGCAGCCAAGATGATTGGACAGGGGCCTATGGCTACACCTTC. This codes for CASSQDDWTGAYGYTF.